The 14 T cell receptor beta chains below all came from one sample that was sequenced in a study of cytomegalovirus exposure and HLA in healthy donors. This PCR relied on a set of 60 Vbeta primers and 13 Jbeta primers. Some clones are missing from TCRdb's copy, which holds only in-frame ones; the method was immunoSEQ multiplex PCR. The sample carries 160,000 or so clones, around four fifths recorded once. Sequencing was carried out using PBMCs. These receptors originate from a man younger than 30 in good health and CMV-seronegative.

J is TRBJ2-1 and V is TRBV5-4; 7 bases match TRBD1. This CDR3 contains 15 residues. Germline values: CDR1 SGHNT, CDR2 YYREEE (reference sequence). Germline trimming cut 1 base from V and 2 bases from J; bases unmatched to any gene: 3. CDR3 nucleotide sequence: TGTGCCAGCAGCTTGACAGGGGAAACCTACAATGAGCAGTTCTTC. Translation gives CASSLTGETYNEQFF.

V and J are TRBV19 and TRBJ1-6; D ambiguous. V lost 3 bases and J 6 bases, leaving 9 bases between the germline ends. The CDR3 has 14 amino acids. The germline V gene has CDR1 LNHDA and CDR2 SQIVND (reference sequence). Here the CDR3 DNA reads TGTGCCAGTAGTATTAAACAGCTTAATTCACCCCTCCACTTT. Translated: CASSIKQLNSPLHF.

A few counts support this clone. The chain couples TRBV5-8 to TRBJ1-2, with unresolved D. The CDR3 has 14 residues. V was clipped by 4 bases and J by 0 bases, with 10 bases between them. From germline, CDR1 is SGHTS and CDR2 YDEGEE. CDR3: CASSPGSANYGYTF. For the CDR3, the DNA is TGTGCCAGCAGCCCCGGGTCTGCTAACTATGGCTACACCTTC.

This clone turned up a few times. The V and J genes are TRBV28 and TRBJ2-5, with D possibly TRBD1 on 5 matching bases. Germline lookup yields CDR1 MDHEN and CDR2 SYDVKM. V was clipped by 1 base and J by 0 bases, with 15 bases between them. The CDR3 contains 17 residues. CDR3 in DNA: TGTGCCAGCAGTTTATCGCCCAGGGCCCGGGACCAAGAGACCCAGTACTTC. This sequence encodes CASSLSPRARDQETQYF.

CDR3 in DNA: TGTGCCAGCATTTCTCTAGTGGGACTAGCGGTGTCAGATACGCAGTATTTT. This gives the protein CASISLVGLAVSDTQYF. The V and J genes are TRBV28 and TRBJ2-3; 11 bases are a match to TRBD2. The CDR3 consists of 17 residues. J gave up 4 bases and V 7 bases, and 13 bases lay outside the gene matches. The germline CDR1 and CDR2 sequences are MDHEN and SYDVKM.

The V and J genes are TRBV5-1 and TRBJ1-1; unclear D gene. Trimming removed 4 bases from V and 4 bases from J, with 26 bases in between. Germline lookup yields CDR1 SGHRS and CDR2 YFSETQ. CDR3 size: 18 residues. The CDR3: CASSLLIEGAPFGTEAFF. DNA for the CDR3: TGCGCCAGCAGCCTTCTAATAGAGGGAGCGCCTTTTGGCACTGAAGCTTTCTTT.

The rearrangement links TRBV2 to TRBJ1-1; D gene ambiguous. The CDR3 length is 14 residues. Trimming cost V 8 bases and J 5 bases, with 18 bases left between them. Germline V gene data show CDR1 as SNHLY and CDR2 as FYNNEI. CDR3 sequence (DNA): TGTGCCAGCGTGTTTGGCGAGGGAGGAACTGAAGCTTTCTTT. This translates into CASVFGEGGTEAFF.

This clone was observed once. V usage is TRBV27 and J usage is TRBJ2-7; the match to TRBD2 covers 9 bases. The CDR3 runs to 16 residues. Germline V gives CDR1 MNHEY, CDR2 SMNVEV (reference sequence). V gave up 5 bases and J gave up 2 bases; unmatched junction bases: 10. The CDR3 spells CASSGILAGAAYEQYF. The CDR3 DNA is TGTGCCAGCAGTGGCATACTAGCGGGTGCCGCCTACGAGCAGTACTTC.

The V gene is TRBV5-4, the J gene TRBJ2-7; D ambiguous. V shed 2 bases and J shed 1 base, with 7 bases lying between them. CDR3 length: 13 residues. Germline V gives CDR1 SGHNT, CDR2 YYREEE (reference sequence). The CDR3 loop is CASSFGSSYEQYF. As DNA, the CDR3 is TGTGCCAGCAGCTTTGGCTCTTCCTACGAGCAGTACTTC.

The J gene is TRBJ1-1, the V gene TRBV6-4; 7 nucleotides line up with TRBD1. Looked up from germline, CDR1 is MRHNA and CDR2 is SNTAGT. The junction had 7 bases not matched to a gene; V was cut back by 6 bases and J by 0 bases. The CDR3 sequence is 15 residues long. CDR3 in amino acids: CASRPERGLNTEAFF. The CDR3 nucleotides are TGTGCCAGCAGACCCGAGAGGGGGCTGAACACTGAAGCTTTCTTT.

V gene TRBV18 combines with J gene TRBJ1-5; D is perhaps TRBD1 (5 bases). The CDR3 has 15 amino acids. V was clipped by 1 base and J by 0 bases, with 7 bases between them. Per the germline V gene, CDR1 is KGHSH and CDR2 is LQKENI. The CDR3 spells CASSPQGPSNQPQHF. CDR3 DNA: TGTGCCAGCTCACCACAGGGGCCTAGCAATCAGCCCCAGCATTTT. The full variable domain, in which reference TRBV18 and TRBJ1-5 provide the parts outside the CDR3, is NAGVMQNPRHLVRRRGQEARLRCSPMKGHSHVYWYRQLPEEGLKFMVYLQKENIIDESGMPKERFSAEFPKEGPSILRIQQVVRGDSAAYFCASSPQGPSNQPQHFGDGTRLSIL.

CDR3 nucleotide sequence: TGTGCCAGCAGCCCAGGGACTAGCGGGGGGTACGAGCAGTACTTC. Protein sequence: CASSPGTSGGYEQYF. The chain uses TRBV11-3 and TRBJ2-7; 15 bases line up with TRBD2. CDR1 and CDR2 from the germline V gene are SGHNT and YENEEA. This CDR3 region has 15 residues. V shed 5 bases, J shed 4 bases, and the junction held 3 bases outside the gene matches.

On this clone: Other DNA variants within this sample encode the same CDR3. The V gene is TRBV7-3, the J gene TRBJ2-5; 9 bases map to TRBD2. The CDR3 runs to 15 residues. Germline trimming cut 2 bases from V and 5 bases from J; bases unmatched to any gene: 6. Germline V gene sequence: CDR1 SGHTA, CDR2 FQGTGA. DNA for the CDR3: TGTGCCAGCAGCTTAGCGGGGGGGCCAGGGGAGACCCAGTACTTC. This translates into CASSLAGGPGETQYF.

V and J are TRBV7-2 and TRBJ1-1; D remains unclear. Germline CDR1 reads SGHTA; CDR2 reads FQGNSA. Trimming pared 1 base from V and 3 bases from J, leaving 9 bases between. The CDR3 runs to 14 residues. Here the CDR3 DNA reads TGTGCCAGCAGCTTAGTGACGGGAGACACTGAAGCTTTCTTT. Its translation is CASSLVTGDTEAFF.